This T cell receptor beta chain was captured by sequencing in a study of T-cell reconstitution after alpha-beta-depleted transplantation in children. Library preparation (for TCRbeta) was performed with unique molecular identifiers. TCRdb fed the PCR reads into MiXCR, producing one record per CDR3 protein. The sample holds just under 550,000 distinct CDR3 sequences; about 17% are singletons and the top ten take roughly 3.3%. Looked up from germline, CDR1 is MRHNA and CDR2 is SNTAGT. CDR3 length: 16 amino acids. V lost 2 bases, J lost 1 base, and 14 bases lay in between. The chain has TRBV6-4 and TRBJ1-2; TRBD1 is a possible D gene (6 bases). This receptor was taken from a human donor who donated a stem cell graft to a child with acute lymphoblastic leukemia. The sample here was PBMCs from the stem cell graft donor, taken from the stem cell graft. The CDR3 loop reads CASSDGRGALNYGYTF. CDR3 nucleotide sequence: TGTGCCAGCAGTGACGGCAGGGGAGCCCTTAACTATGGCTACACCTTC.